This note documents a single T cell receptor (beta chain) sequence. In its sample, this clonotype was seen many times. Its target antigen remains unknown. No quality values exist for individual bases; no much larger clone is one base distant. This was a case-control study nested in a cohort of healthcare workers in London, UK, who had nasopharyngeal swab PCR tests and blood samples taken every week. Between 23 and 31 March 2020, the week of the UK lockdown, healthcare workers were enrolled and then followed up weekly for as long as 16 weeks. The library came from 5' RACE. Sequencing instrument: NextSeq 500. Unique molecular identifiers were attached to individual cDNA molecules in the TCR library protocol so that sequencing error and PCR bias could be corrected. Sequencing covered both TCR alpha and beta chains, and within each sample the abundances of alpha and beta sequences were tightly co-correlated. The authors' pipeline ran thus. Decombinator V4 was used to perform V gene, J gene and CDR3 annotation of TCR sequences. Expanded TCRs were defined as changing significantly between any two time points under a Poisson model with p below 0.0001. TCR abundances were normalised to the total number of TCRs sequenced per sample and expressed as counts per million. TRAV1-2 paired with TRAJ12, TRAJ20 or TRAJ33 defined MAIT TCRs, while TRAV10 paired with TRAJ18 defined iNKT TCRs. VDJdb, accessed on 1 November 2021, was searched for TCRs annotated for CMV, EBV and SARS-CoV-2, and TCRs annotated for more than one antigen were excluded. TCRdb's own reprocessing of the public reads used fastp at Q25 and MiXCR and kept productive beta chains. One record per CDR3 amino acid sequence lists the most common genes and DNA. The V and J calls were not made by the authors but by TCRdb's processing. For this sample the table gives over 35,000 distinct CDR3 sequences, of which roughly a tenth were detected only once. Of the sample, around 9.8% falls within the top ten clones.

From cysteine to phenylalanine, the CDR3 is 17 amino acids long. CDR3 DNA only is kept here, 51 bases in frame from base 1. The germline V and J ends show losses of 9 bases and 4 bases respectively, and no gene match explains 13 bases of the junction. This specimen comes from a study of early T cells in non-severe SARS-CoV-2 infection (dated by TCRdb to the early 2020s). Concerning the study at large: Because TCR sequencing relied on bulk RNA taken from unsorted whole blood, pairing of alpha and beta chains was not possible.

General findings and caveats noted by the study authors: VDJdb matching was skewed toward anti-spike CD8 responses and likely underestimated virus-specific expansions by missing private and CD4 specificities.

Source material: whole blood. The rearrangement joined TRBV23-1 to TRBJ2-6, with 9 bases aligning to TRBD1. TRBV23-1 is classed as an ORF, of uncertain function. The TCR was taken from an adult who was a healthcare worker with PCR-confirmed SARS-CoV-2 infection or an uninfected control (not recorded which). The CDR3 reads CARTKGDRVRGANVLTF. The base sequence is TGCGCCAGGACCAAGGGGGACAGGGTGAGAGGGGCCAACGTCCTGACTTTC.